This T cell receptor beta chain was sequenced in a study of OX40 agonist ivuxolimab in advanced cancers. The wider study: Each dose-escalation patient presented with hepatocellular carcinoma, melanoma, renal cell or head and neck cancer. General study points: Low clonal expansion, among the lowest seen, marked partial responders at 0.1-3.0 mg/kg. Both blood CD4+ and CD8+ T cells showed clonal growth by week 6 at 0.1 to 3.0 mg/kg.

The CDR3 spans 15 residues. The V gene lost 7 bases and the J gene lost 1 base, with 16 bases spanning the gap. The germline gives CDR1 MNHEY, CDR2 SVGAGI. Clones were read by immunoSEQ multiplex PCR, and TCRdb kept only the in-frame ones, dropping some. The repertoire holds 95,000 to 150,000 clones, around 89% seen once, with approximately 0.55% in the top ten. Details on this clone: Its target is not known.

The specimen comprised CD4+ or CD8+ T cells sorted from blood, sampled in a trial of the OX40 agonist ivuxolimab. The clonotype comes from an adult with an advanced solid tumor such as melanoma, head and neck, liver or kidney cancer. The rearrangement links TRBV6-5 to TRBJ1-1; perhaps TRBD1 as D (5 bases). The CDR3 loop is CASIHPGGANTEAFF. The CDR3 DNA is TGTGCCAGCATTCACCCGGGGGGAGCGAACACTGAAGCTTTCTTT.